The 2 T cell receptor beta chains in this list originate from one sample, sequenced in a study of cytomegalovirus exposure and HLA in healthy donors. The method was immunoSEQ multiplex PCR; TCRdb's version includes in-frame clones alone and lacks a portion of them. The data hold 150,000 to 200,000 clones, with approximately 80% observed a single time. The material sequenced was PBMCs. The receptors derive from a woman in her 30s in good health and CMV-seropositive.

The J gene is TRBJ1-2, the V gene TRBV9; possibly TRBD1 for D (5 bases). The CDR3 consists of 12 residues. Germline V gene data show CDR1 as SGDLS and CDR2 as YYNGEE. Trimming stripped 3 bases from V and 12 bases from J, with 15 bases between. CDR3 in DNA: TGTGCCAGCAGCGGCCGCGGGGGTGCGCACACCTTC. Its translation: CASSGRGGAHTF. Using reference TRBV9 and TRBJ1-2 for the parts outside the CDR3, the full variable domain is DSGVTQTPKHLITATGQRVTLRCSPRSGDLSVYWYQQSLDQGLQFLIQYYNGEERAKGNILERFSAQQFPDLHSELNLSSLELGDSALYFCASSGRGGAHTFGSGTRLTVV.

The V and J genes are TRBV2 and TRBJ2-3, with D tentatively TRBD2 (6 bases). The ends were cut back, 7 bases at V and 6 bases at J, with 17 bases in the middle. This CDR3 is 14 amino acids long. CDR1 and CDR2 from the germline V gene are SNHLY and FYNNEI. The CDR3 loop reads CASNRLREYDTQYF. Here the CDR3 DNA reads TGTGCCAGCAATCGGTTACGGGAGTACGATACGCAGTATTTT.